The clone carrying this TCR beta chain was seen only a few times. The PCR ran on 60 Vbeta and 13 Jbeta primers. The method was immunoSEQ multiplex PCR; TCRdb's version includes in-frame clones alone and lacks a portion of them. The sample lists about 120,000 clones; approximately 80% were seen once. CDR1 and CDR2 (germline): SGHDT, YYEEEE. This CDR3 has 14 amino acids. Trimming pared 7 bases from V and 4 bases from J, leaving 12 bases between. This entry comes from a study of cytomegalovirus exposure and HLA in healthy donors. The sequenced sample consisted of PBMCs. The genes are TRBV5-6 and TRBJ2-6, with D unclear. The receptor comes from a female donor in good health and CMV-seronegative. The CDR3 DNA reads TGTGCCAGCCACTATGGATCAGGGGCCAACGTCCTGACTTTC. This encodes CASHYGSGANVLTF.